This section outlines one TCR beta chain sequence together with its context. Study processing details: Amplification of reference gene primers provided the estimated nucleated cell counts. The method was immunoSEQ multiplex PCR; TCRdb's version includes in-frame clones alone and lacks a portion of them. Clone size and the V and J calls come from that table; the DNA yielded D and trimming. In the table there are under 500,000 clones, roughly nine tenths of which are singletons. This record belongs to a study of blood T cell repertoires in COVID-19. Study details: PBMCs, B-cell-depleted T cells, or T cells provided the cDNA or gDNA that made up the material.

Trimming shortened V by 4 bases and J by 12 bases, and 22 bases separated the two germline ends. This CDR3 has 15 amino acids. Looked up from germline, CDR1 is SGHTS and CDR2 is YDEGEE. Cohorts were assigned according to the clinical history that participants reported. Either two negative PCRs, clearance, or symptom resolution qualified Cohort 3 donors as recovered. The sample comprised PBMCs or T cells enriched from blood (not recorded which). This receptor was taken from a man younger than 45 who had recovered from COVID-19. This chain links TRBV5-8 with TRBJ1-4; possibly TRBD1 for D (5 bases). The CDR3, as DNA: TGTGCCAGCAGCCCGGGACTCCAAACCCCCGAGGAACTGTTTTTT. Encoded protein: CASSPGLQTPEELFF.